This T cell receptor beta chain came from a study of T cells in Graves' hyperthyroidism and ophthalmopathy. Study as a whole: Staff took peripheral blood when the initial diagnosis was made, before any treatment began.

Deletions cut 0 bases from V and 2 bases from J, with 8 bases between. The CDR3 loop spans 14 amino acids. The germline V gene encodes CDR1 SGHVS and CDR2 FQNEAQ. TCR beta CDR3 region amplification was performed from RNA transcripts. HTBI primers were the set used in a first-round RT-PCR of the TCR CDR3. One entry per CDR3 protein, called by TCRdb with MiXCR from the multiplex PCR reads. The sample shows 500,000 or so distinct CDR3 sequences, 17% of them seen only once. Criteria for exclusion of patients were uncontrolled infection, other autoimmune disease, pregnancy or lactation. This clonotype was picked up many times. Antigen specificity is unknown. Study-level findings and limits: Ophthalmopathy stood apart from stable hyperthyroidism in a 13 V-J model. In the blood, most expanded thyroid clonotypes above 0.001 appeared as well.

The chain is built from TRBV7-8 and TRBJ2-7; D gene uncertain. Sequencing input: blood. The receptor was isolated from a woman between 18 and 29 years old with Graves' ophthalmopathy. CDR3: CASSLALQPYEQYF. The CDR3 DNA is TGTGCCAGCAGCTTAGCGTTACAACCCTACGAGCAGTACTTC. The complete variable domain, with remaining parts taken from reference TRBV7-8 and TRBJ2-7, reads GAGVSQSPRYKVAKRGQDVALRCDPISGHVSLFWYQQALGQGPEFLTYFQNEAQLDKSGLPSDRFFAERPEGSVSTLKIQRTQQEDSAVYLCASSLALQPYEQYFGPGTRLTVT.